These 5 T cell receptor beta chains were sequenced from one sample in a study of T cell repertoires in cytomegalovirus infection. TCRdb passed the reads through MiXCR, listing each CDR3 protein once. The table includes approximately 700,000 distinct CDR3 sequences, about 40% detected once. Sequencing was done on a sample of PBMCs. All receptors derive from a human donor in good health (CMV status not recorded). Some clones in this sample may be carry-over from other donors' samples.

With regard to this clonotype: Given a much more abundant clone one base away, this may be a read error. The V call is TRBV7-2, the J call TRBJ2-7; D unresolved. The CDR3 totals 15 residues. V was trimmed by 0 bases and J by 6 bases, leaving 15 bases between them. Germline-derived CDR1 and CDR2 are SGHTA and FQGNSA. Here the CDR3 DNA reads TGTGCCAGCAGCTTAGCGCCTGGATGCCTAAGCGAGCAGTACTTC. Protein product: CASSLAPGCLSEQYF.

The V gene is TRBV2, the J gene TRBJ2-4; D gene uncertain. V was trimmed by 8 bases and J by 6 bases, leaving 17 bases between them. Germline CDR1 SNHLY, CDR2 FYNNEI. CDR3 size: 14 residues. CDR3 bases: TGTGCCAGCGTGGCGCCGGACCCCTTAAACATTCAGTACTTC. Protein product: CASVAPDPLNIQYF. The variable domain in full, completed from reference TRBV2 and TRBJ2-4, reads EPEVTQTPSHQVTQMGQEVILRCVPISNHLYFYWYRQILGQKVEFLVSFYNNEISEKSEIFDDQFSVERPDGSNFTLKIRSTKLEDSAMYFCASVAPDPLNIQYFGAGTRLSVL.

This clonotype was observed once. This clone may be a read error of a much larger clone one base away. No conserved phenylalanine or tryptophan is present at the end of the CDR3, so a read error is the likely explanation. The chain is built from TRBV7-6 and TRBJ1-4, with D maybe TRBD1 (6 bases). Trimming stripped 1 base from V and 6 bases from J, with 15 bases between. Germline values: CDR1 SGHVS, CDR2 FNYEAQ. The CDR3 spans 16 residues. CDR3 nucleotide sequence: TGTGCCAGCAGCTTAGGGTCGGGGGGCGCCTATGAAAAACTGTTTTTG. It yields the protein CASSLGSGGAYEKLFL.

The rearrangement uses TRBV5-1 and TRBJ1-2; 9 bases are a match to TRBD1. This CDR3 spans 15 amino acids. The germline V gene has CDR1 SGHRS and CDR2 YFSETQ. J gave up 7 bases and V 0 bases, and 7 bases lay outside the gene matches. CDR3 loop: CASSLVTGGERGYTF. CDR3 in DNA: TGCGCCAGCAGCTTGGTGACAGGGGGAGAGCGTGGCTACACCTTC.

This chain's CDR3 is CASSFYRGRTEAFF. The CDR3 DNA reads TGTGCCAGCAGTTTTTACAGGGGAAGGACTGAAGCTTTCTTT. The V call is TRBV12-3 or TRBV12-4, the J call TRBJ1-1; TRBD1 agrees at 7 bases. CDR3 size: 14 residues. The V gene end was trimmed by 3 bases and the J gene end by 5 bases; junction bases not matched to a gene: 6.